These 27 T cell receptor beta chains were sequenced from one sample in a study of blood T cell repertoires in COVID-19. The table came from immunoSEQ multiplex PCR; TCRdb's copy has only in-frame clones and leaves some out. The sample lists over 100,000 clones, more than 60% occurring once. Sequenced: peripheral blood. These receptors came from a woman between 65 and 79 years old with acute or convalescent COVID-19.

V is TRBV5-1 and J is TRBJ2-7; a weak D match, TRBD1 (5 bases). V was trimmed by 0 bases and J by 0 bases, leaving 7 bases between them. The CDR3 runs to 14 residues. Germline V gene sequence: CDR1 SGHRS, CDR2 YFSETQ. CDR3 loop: CASSLGGSSYEQYF. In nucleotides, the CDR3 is TGCGCCAGCAGCTTGGGGGGCAGCTCCTACGAGCAGTACTTC.

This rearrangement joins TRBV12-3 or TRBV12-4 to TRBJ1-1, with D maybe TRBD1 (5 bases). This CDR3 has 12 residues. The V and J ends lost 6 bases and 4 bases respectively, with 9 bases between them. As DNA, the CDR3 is TGTGCCAGCAGAGGACACCCCACTGAAGCTTTCTTT. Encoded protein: CASRGHPTEAFF.

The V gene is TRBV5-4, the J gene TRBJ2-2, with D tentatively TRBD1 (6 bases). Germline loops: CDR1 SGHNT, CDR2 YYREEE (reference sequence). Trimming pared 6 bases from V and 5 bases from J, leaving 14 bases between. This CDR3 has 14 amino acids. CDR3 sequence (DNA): TGTGCCAGCACATCAGGGGCGCTTACCGGGGAGCTGTTTTTT. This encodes CASTSGALTGELFF. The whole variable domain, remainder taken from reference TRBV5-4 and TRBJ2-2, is ETGVTQSPTHLIKTRGQQVTLRCSSQSGHNTVSWYQQALGQGPQFIFQYYREEENGRGNFPPRFSGLQFPNYSSELNVNALELDDSALYLCASTSGALTGELFFGEGSRLTVL.

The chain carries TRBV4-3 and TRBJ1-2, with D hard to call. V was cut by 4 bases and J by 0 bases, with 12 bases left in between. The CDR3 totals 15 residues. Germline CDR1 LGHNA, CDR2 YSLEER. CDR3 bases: TGCGCCAGCAGCCCCCAAGAACAGTCTAACTATGGCTACACCTTC. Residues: CASSPQEQSNYGYTF.

The CDR3 reads CASSDGGGTPTYEQYF. The CDR3 nucleotides read TGTGCCAGCAGCGACGGAGGTGGGACACCCACCTACGAGCAGTACTTC. The chain joins TRBV5-5 to TRBJ2-7; possible D gene TRBD1, 6 bases. The CDR3 sequence is 16 residues long. Germline assignment: CDR1 SGHKS and CDR2 YYEKEE (reference sequence). V lost 4 bases to trimming and J lost 2 bases, with 19 bases between them.

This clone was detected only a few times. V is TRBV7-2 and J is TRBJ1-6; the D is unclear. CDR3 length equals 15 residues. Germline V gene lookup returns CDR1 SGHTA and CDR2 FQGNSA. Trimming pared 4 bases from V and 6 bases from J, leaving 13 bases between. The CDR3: CASSSSRDINSPLHF. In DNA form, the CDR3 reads TGTGCCAGCAGCTCCTCGAGGGATATTAATTCACCCCTCCACTTT.

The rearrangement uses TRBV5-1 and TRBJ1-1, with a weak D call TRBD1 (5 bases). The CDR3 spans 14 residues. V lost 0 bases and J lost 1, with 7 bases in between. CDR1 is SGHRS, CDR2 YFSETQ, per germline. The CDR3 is CASSLDRPNTEAFF. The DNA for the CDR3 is TGCGCCAGCAGCTTGGACAGGCCGAACACTGAAGCTTTCTTT.

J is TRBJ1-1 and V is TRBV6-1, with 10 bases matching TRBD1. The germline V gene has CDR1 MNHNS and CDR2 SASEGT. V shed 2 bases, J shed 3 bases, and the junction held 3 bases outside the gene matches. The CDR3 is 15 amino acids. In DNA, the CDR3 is TGTGCCAGCAGTGAACGGACAGGGGGACACACTGAAGCTTTCTTT. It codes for CASSERTGGHTEAFF.

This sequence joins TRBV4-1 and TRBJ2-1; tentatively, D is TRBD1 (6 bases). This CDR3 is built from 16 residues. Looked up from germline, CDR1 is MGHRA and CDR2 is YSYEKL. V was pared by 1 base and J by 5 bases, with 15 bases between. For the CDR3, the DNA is TGCGCCAGCAGCCAAGGTTTTGACAGGACCGACAATGAGCAGTTCTTC. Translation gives CASSQGFDRTDNEQFF.

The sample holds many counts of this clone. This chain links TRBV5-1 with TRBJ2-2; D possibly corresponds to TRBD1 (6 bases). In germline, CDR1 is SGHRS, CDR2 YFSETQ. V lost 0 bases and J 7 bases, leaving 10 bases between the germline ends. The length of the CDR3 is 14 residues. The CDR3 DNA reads TGCGCCAGCAGCTTGGGGACAGCCAACGGGGAGCTGTTTTTT. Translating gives CASSLGTANGELFF.

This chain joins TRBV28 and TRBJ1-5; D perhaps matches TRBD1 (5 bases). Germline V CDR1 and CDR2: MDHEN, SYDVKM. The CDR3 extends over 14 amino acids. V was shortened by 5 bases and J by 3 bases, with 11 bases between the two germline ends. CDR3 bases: TGTGCCAGCAGTCGCGACAGTGTCAATCAGCCCCAGCATTTT. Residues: CASSRDSVNQPQHF.

CDR3 sequence reads: CASSIRDSSEKLFF. CDR3 bases: TGTGCCAGTAGTATAAGGGACAGCTCTGAAAAACTGTTTTTT. This chain connects TRBV19 to TRBJ1-4; TRBD1 matches 7 bases. CDR1 and CDR2 from the germline V gene are LNHDA and SQIVND (reference sequence). V shed 2 bases and J 7 bases; nucleotides not matched to a gene: 4. This CDR3 contains 14 residues.

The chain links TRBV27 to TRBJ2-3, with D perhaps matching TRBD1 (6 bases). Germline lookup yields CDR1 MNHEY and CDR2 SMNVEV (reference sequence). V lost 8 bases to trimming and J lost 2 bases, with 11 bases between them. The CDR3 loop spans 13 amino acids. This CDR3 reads CASQDSNTDTQYF. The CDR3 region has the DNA TGTGCCAGCCAGGACAGCAACACAGATACGCAGTATTTT.

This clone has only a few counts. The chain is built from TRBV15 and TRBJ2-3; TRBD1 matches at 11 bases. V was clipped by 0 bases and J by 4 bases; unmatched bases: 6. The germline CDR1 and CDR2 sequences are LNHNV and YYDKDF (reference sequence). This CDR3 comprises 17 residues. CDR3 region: CATSREMRTGGADTQYF. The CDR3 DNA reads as TGTGCCACCAGCAGAGAGATGCGGACAGGGGGCGCAGATACGCAGTATTTT.

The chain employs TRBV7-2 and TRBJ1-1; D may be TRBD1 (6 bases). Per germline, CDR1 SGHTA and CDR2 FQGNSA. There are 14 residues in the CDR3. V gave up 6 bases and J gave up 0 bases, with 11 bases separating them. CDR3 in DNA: TGTGCCAGCAGTCGACAGGCCTTGAACACTGAAGCTTTCTTT. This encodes CASSRQALNTEAFF.

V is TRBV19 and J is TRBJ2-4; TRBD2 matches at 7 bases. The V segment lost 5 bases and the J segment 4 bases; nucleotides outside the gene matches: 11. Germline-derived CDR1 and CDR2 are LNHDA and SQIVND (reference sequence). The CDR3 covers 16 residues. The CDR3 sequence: CASSLPGGGVKNIQYF. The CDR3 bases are TGTGCCAGTAGTCTCCCGGGTGGGGGGGTAAAAAACATTCAGTACTTC. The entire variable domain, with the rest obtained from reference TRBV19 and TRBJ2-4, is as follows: DGGITQSPKYLFRKEGQNVTLSCEQNLNHDAMYWYRQDPGQGLRLIYYSQIVNDFQKGDIAEGYSVSREKKESFPLTVTSAQKNPTAFYLCASSLPGGGVKNIQYFGAGTRLSVL.

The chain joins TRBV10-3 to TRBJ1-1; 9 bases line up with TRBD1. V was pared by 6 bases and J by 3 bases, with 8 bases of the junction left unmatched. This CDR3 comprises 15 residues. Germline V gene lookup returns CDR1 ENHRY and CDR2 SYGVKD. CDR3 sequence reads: CAIRLGQGRDTEAFF. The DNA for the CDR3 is TGTGCCATCAGACTAGGACAGGGGAGGGACACTGAAGCTTTCTTT.

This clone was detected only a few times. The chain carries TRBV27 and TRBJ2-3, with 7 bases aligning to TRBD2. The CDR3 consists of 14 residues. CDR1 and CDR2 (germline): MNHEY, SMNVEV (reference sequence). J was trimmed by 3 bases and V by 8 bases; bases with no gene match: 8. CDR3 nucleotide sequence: TGTGCCAGCCGCAGGGAGGGGACGACAGATACGCAGTATTTT. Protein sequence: CASRREGTTDTQYF.

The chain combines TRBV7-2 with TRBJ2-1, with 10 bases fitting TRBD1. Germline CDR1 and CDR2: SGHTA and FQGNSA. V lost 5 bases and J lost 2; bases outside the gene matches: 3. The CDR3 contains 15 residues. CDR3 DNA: TGTGCCAGCAGCCAGGGACAGGGGACCTACAATGAGCAGTTCTTC. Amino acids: CASSQGQGTYNEQFF.

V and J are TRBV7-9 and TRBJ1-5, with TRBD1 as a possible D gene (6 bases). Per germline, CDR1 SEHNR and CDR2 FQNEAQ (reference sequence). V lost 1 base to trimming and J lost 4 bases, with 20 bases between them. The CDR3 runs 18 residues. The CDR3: CASSLEQGDNTENQPQHF. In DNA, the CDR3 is TGTGCCAGCAGCTTAGAACAGGGAGATAATACCGAGAATCAGCCCCAGCATTTT. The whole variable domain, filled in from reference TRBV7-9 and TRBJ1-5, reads DTGVSQNPRHKITKRGQNVTFRCDPISEHNRLYWYRQTLGQGPEFLTYFQNEAQLEKSRLLSDRFSAERPKGSFSTLEIQRTEQGDSAMYLCASSLEQGDNTENQPQHFGDGTRLSIL.

The CDR3 reads CASSVEVGTGPRFAGELFF. The CDR3 bases are TGTGCCAGCAGCGTAGAGGTAGGGACAGGACCTAGGTTTGCCGGGGAGCTGTTTTTT. The chain uses TRBV9 and TRBJ2-2, with 8 bases aligning to TRBD1. In germline, CDR1 is SGDLS, CDR2 YYNGEE. This CDR3 region has 19 residues. V lost 0 bases to trimming and J lost 6 bases; unmatched junction nucleotides: 16.

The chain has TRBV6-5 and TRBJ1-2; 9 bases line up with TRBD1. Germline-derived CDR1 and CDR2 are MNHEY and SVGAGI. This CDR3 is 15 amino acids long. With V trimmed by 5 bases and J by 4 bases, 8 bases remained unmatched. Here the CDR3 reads CASSRPGTGSYGYTF. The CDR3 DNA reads TGTGCCAGCAGTCGGCCCGGGACAGGGTCCTATGGCTACACCTTC.

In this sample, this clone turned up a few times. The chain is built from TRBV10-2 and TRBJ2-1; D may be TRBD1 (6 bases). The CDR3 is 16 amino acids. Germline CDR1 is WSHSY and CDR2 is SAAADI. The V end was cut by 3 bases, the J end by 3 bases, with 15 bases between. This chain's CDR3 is CASSERRQGLYNEQFF. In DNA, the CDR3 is TGCGCCAGCAGTGAAAGAAGGCAGGGGCTCTACAATGAGCAGTTCTTC.

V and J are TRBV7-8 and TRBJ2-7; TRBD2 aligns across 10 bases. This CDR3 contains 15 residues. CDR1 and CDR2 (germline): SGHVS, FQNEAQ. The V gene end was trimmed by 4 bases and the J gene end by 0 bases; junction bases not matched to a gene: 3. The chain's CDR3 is CASSSSSGGSYEQYF. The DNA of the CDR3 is TGTGCCAGCAGCTCGTCTAGCGGGGGCTCCTACGAGCAGTACTTC.

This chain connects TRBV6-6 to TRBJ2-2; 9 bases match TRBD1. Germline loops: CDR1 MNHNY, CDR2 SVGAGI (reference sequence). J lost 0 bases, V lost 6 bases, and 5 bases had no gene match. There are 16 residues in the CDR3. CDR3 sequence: CASSLGQGTNTGELFF. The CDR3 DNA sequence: TGTGCCAGCAGCCTTGGACAGGGGACGAACACCGGGGAGCTGTTTTTT.

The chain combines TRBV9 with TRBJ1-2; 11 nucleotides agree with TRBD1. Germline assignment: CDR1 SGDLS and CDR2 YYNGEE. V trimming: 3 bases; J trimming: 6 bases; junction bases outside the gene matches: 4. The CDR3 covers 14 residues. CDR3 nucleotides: TGTGCCAGCAGCGGAGGACAGGGGGCGGATGGCTACACCTTC. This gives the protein CASSGGQGADGYTF.

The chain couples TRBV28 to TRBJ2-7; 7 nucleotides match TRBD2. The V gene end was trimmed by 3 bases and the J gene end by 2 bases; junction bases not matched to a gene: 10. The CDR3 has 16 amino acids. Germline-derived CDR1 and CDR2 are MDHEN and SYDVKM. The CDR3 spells CASSFPLAEQAYEQYF. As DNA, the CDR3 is TGTGCCAGCAGTTTTCCCCTAGCGGAGCAAGCCTACGAGCAGTACTTC. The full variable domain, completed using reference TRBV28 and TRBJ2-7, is DVKVTQSSRYLVKRTGEKVFLECVQDMDHENMFWYRQDPGLGLRLIYFSYDVKMKEKGDIPEGYSVSREKKERFSLILESASTNQTSMYLCASSFPLAEQAYEQYFGPGTRLTVT.